In its sample, the clone carrying this T cell receptor (beta chain) was seen many times. Its specificity is not known. The data derive from a study of T cells in Graves' hyperthyroidism and ophthalmopathy. This CDR3 is 10 amino acids long. Per the germline V gene, CDR1 is DFQATT and CDR2 is SNEGSKA (reference sequence). Deletions cut 1 base from V and 8 bases from J, with 5 bases between. Findings and caveats of the study: The model foresaw ophthalmopathy a median about 6.1 months prior to onset.

TCR beta CDR3 sequences were amplified from RNA transcripts. When the TCR CDR3 underwent first-round RT-PCR, the HTBI primer set was used. TCRdb re-called the multiplex PCR reads through MiXCR, storing one row per CDR3 protein. The table has 550,000 to 600,000 distinct CDR3 sequences, around 15% seen once. The receptor comes from a woman aged 18-29 years with Graves' hyperthyroidism. The V call is TRBV20-1, the J call TRBJ1-2; D remains unclear. The sequencing input was blood. Here the CDR3 reads CSARGGGYTF. The CDR3 region has the DNA TGCAGTGCTAGAGGCGGAGGCTACACCTTC.